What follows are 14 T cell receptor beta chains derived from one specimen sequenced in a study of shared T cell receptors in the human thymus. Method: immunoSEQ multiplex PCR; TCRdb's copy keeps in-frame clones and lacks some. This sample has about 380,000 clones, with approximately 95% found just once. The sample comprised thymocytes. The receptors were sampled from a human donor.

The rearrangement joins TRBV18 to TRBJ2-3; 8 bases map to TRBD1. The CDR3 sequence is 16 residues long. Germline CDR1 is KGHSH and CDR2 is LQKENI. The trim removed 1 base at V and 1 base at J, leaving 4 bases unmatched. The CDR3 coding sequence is TGTGCCAGCTCACCACGGGCGACAGGGGGCACAGATACGCAGTATTTT. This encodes CASSPRATGGTDTQYF.

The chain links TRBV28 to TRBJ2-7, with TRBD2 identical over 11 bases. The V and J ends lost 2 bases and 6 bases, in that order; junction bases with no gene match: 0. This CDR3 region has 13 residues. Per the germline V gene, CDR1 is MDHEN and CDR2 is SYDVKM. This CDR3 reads CASSLGLAGEQYF. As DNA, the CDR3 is TGTGCCAGCAGTTTAGGACTAGCGGGCGAGCAGTACTTC.

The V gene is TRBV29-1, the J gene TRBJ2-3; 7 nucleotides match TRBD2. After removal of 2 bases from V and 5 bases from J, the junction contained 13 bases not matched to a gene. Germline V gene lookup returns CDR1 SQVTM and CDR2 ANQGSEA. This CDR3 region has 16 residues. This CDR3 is CSVERRAGEEGDTQYF. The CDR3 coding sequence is TGCAGCGTTGAAAGGAGGGCGGGAGAGGAGGGAGATACGCAGTATTTT.

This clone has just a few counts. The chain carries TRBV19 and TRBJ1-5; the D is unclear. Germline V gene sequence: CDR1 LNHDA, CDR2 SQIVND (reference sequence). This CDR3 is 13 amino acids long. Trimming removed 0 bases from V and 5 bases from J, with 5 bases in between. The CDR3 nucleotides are TGTGCCAGTAGTATAGACAGTCATCAGCCCCAGCATTTT. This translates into CASSIDSHQPQHF.

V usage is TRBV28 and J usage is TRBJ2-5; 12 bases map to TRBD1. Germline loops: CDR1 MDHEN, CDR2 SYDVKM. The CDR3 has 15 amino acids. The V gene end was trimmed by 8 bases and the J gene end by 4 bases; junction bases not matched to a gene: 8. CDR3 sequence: CASQRDRGRGETQYF. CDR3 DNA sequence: TGTGCCAGCCAAAGGGACAGGGGGCGCGGAGAGACCCAGTACTTC.

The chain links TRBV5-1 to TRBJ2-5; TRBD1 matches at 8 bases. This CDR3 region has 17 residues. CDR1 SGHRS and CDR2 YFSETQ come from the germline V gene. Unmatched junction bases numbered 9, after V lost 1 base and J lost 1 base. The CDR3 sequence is CASSLSPDRGSQETQYF. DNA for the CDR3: TGCGCCAGCAGCTTGTCTCCCGACAGGGGATCCCAAGAGACCCAGTACTTC.

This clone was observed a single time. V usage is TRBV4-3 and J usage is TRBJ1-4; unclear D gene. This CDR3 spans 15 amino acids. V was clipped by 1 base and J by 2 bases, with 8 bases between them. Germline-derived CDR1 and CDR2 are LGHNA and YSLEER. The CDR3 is CASSQGGRTNEKLFF. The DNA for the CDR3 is TGCGCCAGCAGCCAAGGTGGGCGCACTAATGAAAAACTGTTTTTT.

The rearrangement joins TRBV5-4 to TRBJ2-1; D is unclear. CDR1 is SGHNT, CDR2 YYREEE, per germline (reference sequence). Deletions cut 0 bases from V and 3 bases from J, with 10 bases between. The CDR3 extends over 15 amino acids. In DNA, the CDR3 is TGTGCCAGCAGCTTGGGGCCTGAAATCTACAATGAGCAGTTCTTC. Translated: CASSLGPEIYNEQFF.

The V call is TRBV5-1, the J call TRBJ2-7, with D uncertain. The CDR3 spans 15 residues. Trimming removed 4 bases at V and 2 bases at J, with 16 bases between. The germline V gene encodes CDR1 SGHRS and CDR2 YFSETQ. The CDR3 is CASSPIPDGPYEQYF. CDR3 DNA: TGCGCCAGCAGCCCGATCCCGGACGGACCCTACGAGCAGTACTTC.

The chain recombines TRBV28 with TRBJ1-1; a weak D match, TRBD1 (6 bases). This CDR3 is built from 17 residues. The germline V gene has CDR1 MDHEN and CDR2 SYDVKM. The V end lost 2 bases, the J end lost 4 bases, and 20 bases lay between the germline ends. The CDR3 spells CASSLGGRGGAGTEAFF. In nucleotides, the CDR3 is TGTGCCAGCAGTTTAGGGGGCCGTGGCGGGGCGGGCACTGAAGCTTTCTTT.

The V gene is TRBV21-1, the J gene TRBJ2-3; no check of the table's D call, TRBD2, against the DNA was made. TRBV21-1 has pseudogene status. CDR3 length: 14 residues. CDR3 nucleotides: TGTGCCAGCAGCAAAGCCGCTAGCCCAGATACGCAGTATTTT. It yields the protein CASSKAASPDTQYF.

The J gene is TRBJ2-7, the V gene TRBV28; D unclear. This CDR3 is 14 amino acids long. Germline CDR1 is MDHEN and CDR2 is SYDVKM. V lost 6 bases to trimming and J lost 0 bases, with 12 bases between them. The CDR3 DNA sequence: TGTGCCAGCAGCCTAAAGAGGACCTCCTACGAGCAGTACTTC. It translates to CASSLKRTSYEQYF. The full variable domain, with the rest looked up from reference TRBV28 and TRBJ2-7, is DVKVTQSSRYLVKRTGEKVFLECVQDMDHENMFWYRQDPGLGLRLIYFSYDVKMKEKGDIPEGYSVSREKKERFSLILESASTNQTSMYLCASSLKRTSYEQYFGPGTRLTVT.

The CDR3 bases are TGTGCCAGCAGTTTATGTAGCAGCGGGTCCGATTGCACAGATACGCAGTATTTT. Protein product: CASSLCSSGSDCTDTQYF. This chain links TRBV28 with TRBJ2-3, with D possibly TRBD2 on 6 matching bases. Germline CDR1 is MDHEN and CDR2 is SYDVKM. Trimming removed 0 bases from V and 1 base from J, with 17 bases in between. This CDR3 contains 18 residues.

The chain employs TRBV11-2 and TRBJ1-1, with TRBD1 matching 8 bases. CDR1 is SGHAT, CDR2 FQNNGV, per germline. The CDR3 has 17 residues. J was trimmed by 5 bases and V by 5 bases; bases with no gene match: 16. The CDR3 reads CASSPPAMDRVWTEAFF. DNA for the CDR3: TGTGCCAGCAGCCCGCCCGCGATGGACAGGGTATGGACTGAAGCTTTCTTT.